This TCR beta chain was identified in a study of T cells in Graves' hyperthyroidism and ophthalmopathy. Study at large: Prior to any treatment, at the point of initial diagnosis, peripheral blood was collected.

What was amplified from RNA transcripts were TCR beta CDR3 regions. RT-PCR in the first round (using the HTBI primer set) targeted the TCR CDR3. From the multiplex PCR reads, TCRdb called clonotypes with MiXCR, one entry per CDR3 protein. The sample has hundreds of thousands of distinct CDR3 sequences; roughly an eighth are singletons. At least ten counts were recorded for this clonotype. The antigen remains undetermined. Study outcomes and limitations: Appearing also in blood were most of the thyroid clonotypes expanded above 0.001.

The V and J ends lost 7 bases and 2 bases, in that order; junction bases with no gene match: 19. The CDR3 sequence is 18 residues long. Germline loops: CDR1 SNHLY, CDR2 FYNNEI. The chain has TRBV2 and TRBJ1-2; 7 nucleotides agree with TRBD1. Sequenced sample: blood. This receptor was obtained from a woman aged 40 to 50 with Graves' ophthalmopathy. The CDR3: CASIGGTEDHSANYGYTF. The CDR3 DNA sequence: TGTGCCAGCATCGGAGGGACAGAGGACCACTCGGCGAACTATGGCTACACCTTC.